The clone carrying this TCR beta chain is labeled medium-sized (0.01 to 0.1%). Profiled with immunoSEQ multiplex PCR; TCRdb holds only in-frame clones, not every one. The sample holds a few thousand clones; roughly 21% are singletons and the top ten take 8.5% to 14%. The sample belongs to a study of T cells in localized non-small cell lung cancer. Trimming pared 4 bases from V and 8 bases from J, leaving 21 bases between. CDR3 length: 16 amino acids. The chain links TRBV7-1 to TRBJ1-3; the D gene is possibly TRBD1 (6 bases). TRBV7-1 is given ORF status, its function remaining uncertain. The sequence was collected from a woman aged 35 to 69 with stage I lung adenocarcinoma. The input for sequencing was normal lung tissue next to the tumor, taken before any cancer treatment. The CDR3 loop reads CASSLQPGHLAYTIYF. CDR3 in DNA: TGTGCCAGCAGCTTACAACCGGGACATTTGGCATACACCATATATTTT.